This is a list of T cell receptor beta chains from one sample in a study of CD8 T cells in ankylosing spondylitis. TCRdb re-analysed the 5' RACE reads in MiXCR, keeping a single row per CDR3 protein. The sample carries just under 550,000 distinct CDR3 sequences, about 13% recorded once. Source material: blood, either unsorted or a sorted T cell fraction (not recorded which). All receptors derive from a male donor with ankylosing spondylitis. Each CDR3 is given with its conserved first and last residue. The D gene is left open where the match is weak. Clone size is stated in some rows and not others, as once, few, many or a class when expanded.

TRBJ1-5,NA,TRBV12-3/TRBV12-4,15,many,TGTGCCAGCAGCTCCTCGGACCGTAGCAATCAGCCCCAGCATTTT,CASSSSDRSNQPQHF
TRBJ2-1,TRBD2,TRBV24-1,16,NA,TGTGCCACCAGTGAAGCCCTAGCGGGAGGGGATAATGAGCAGTTCTTC,CATSEALAGGDNEQFF
TRBJ1-5,TRBD1,TRBV20-1,13,few,TGCAGTGCTAGAGGGGGACAGAGACAGCCCCAGCATTTT,CSARGGQRQPQHF
TRBJ2-2,NA,TRBV15,15,few,TGTGCCACCAGCAGAGAGGGGCTCCTTACCGGGGAGCTGTTTTTT,CATSREGLLTGELFF
TRBJ2-2,NA,TRBV20-1,14,NA,TGCAGTGCTAGACCCGGGACTTACACCGGGGAGCTGTTTTTT,CSARPGTYTGELFF
TRBJ1-3,TRBD1,TRBV20-1,12,few,TGCAGTGTCACAGGGGGAGGAAACACCATATATTTT,CSVTGGGNTIYF
TRBJ2-3,NA,TRBV7-2,15,NA,TGTGCCAGCAGCTCGATAGCGGTACGCGCAGATACGCAGTATTTT,CASSSIAVRADTQYF
TRBJ2-1,NA,TRBV27,13,few,TGTGCCAGCAGTGACCTAGCTTTGCGGGAGCAGTTCTTC,CASSDLALREQFF
TRBJ2-3,TRBD2,TRBV20-1,15,NA,TGCAGTGCTCGGACTAGCGGGAGACTCACAGATACGCAGTATTTT,CSARTSGRLTDTQYF
TRBJ2-2,TRBD1,TRBV5-5,15,many,TGTGCCAGCAGCAGGACAGGGCCGGACACCGGGGAGCTGTTTTTT,CASSRTGPDTGELFF
TRBJ1-6,NA,TRBV7-7,14,NA,TGTGCCAGCAGCCGTGAGGGTGCTAATTCACCCCTCCACTTT,CASSREGANSPLHF
TRBJ2-1,TRBD2,TRBV5-1,16,many,TGCGCCAGCAGCCTGGGAATAGCGGGAGACTACAATGAGCAGTTCTTC,CASSLGIAGDYNEQFF
TRBJ2-7,TRBD2,TRBV12-3/TRBV12-4,18,few,TGTGCCAGCAGCTCAGAAGCGGGGTATGAGCAACAACCCTACGAGCAGTACTTC,CASSSEAGYEQQPYEQYF
TRBJ1-1,NA,TRBV7-9,15,NA,TGTGCCAGCAGCCCAACTAACCTGCGGGACACTGAAGCTTTCTTT,CASSPTNLRDTEAFF
TRBJ1-1,NA,TRBV15,14,few,TGTGCCACCAGCAGAGAAAGGGGAGGGACTGAAGCTTTCTTT,CATSRERGGTEAFF
TRBJ1-4,NA,TRBV6-1,15,NA,TGTGCCAGCAGTGAAATGATAGGCATCACTGAAAAACTGTTTTTT,CASSEMIGITEKLFF
TRBJ2-2,TRBD1,TRBV12-5,14,NA,TGTGCTAGTGGCGACAGGGTTCACACCGGGGAGCTGTTTTTT,CASGDRVHTGELFF
TRBJ2-1,TRBD1,TRBV20-1,17,few,TGCAGTGCTAGTAAGGCCCCGGGCAGGGGGAGTTACAATGAGCAGTTCTTC,CSASKAPGRGSYNEQFF
TRBJ1-2,NA,TRBV4-1,16,NA,TGCGCCAGCAGCCAACCCGCTGGGGGGCTGTTCTATGGCTACACCTTC,CASSQPAGGLFYGYTF
TRBJ2-7,TRBD2,TRBV12-3/TRBV12-4,14,NA,TGTGCCAGCACTCCTAGCGGGAAATACGACGAGCAGTACTTC,CASTPSGKYDEQYF
TRBJ1-2,TRBD1,TRBV20-1,14,few,TGCAGTGCTAGAGAGGACAGGGGGTTCTATGGCTACACCTTC,CSAREDRGFYGYTF
TRBJ2-1,TRBD2,TRBV12-3/TRBV12-4,17,NA,TGTGCCAGCAGTTTACATCGGGTTGCTAGCGGGAAGGGTGAGCAGTTCTTC,CASSLHRVASGKGEQFF
TRBJ1-1,NA,TRBV9,12,few,TGTGCCAGCAGCGCGCAGTACACTGAAGCTTTCTTT,CASSAQYTEAFF
TRBJ2-1,TRBD1,TRBV24-1,14,NA,TGTGCCACCAGTATGGACAGGGGGCGCCGGGAGCAGTTCTTC,CATSMDRGRREQFF
TRBJ2-1,TRBD2,TRBV5-1,19,many,TGCGCCAGCAGCTTGGTTCTAGCGGGAGGTTCGCAGAGTGGCAATGAGCAGTTCTTC,CASSLVLAGGSQSGNEQFF
TRBJ2-7,TRBD1,TRBV5-1,14,many,TGCGCCAGCCGAGGTGTGGACAGGGGGTACGAGCAGTACTTC,CASRGVDRGYEQYF
TRBJ2-5,NA,TRBV20-1,15,few,TGCAGTGCTAGAGATCCCCGGGACCCCCAGAGGACCCAGTACTTC,CSARDPRDPQRTQYF
TRBJ2-5,NA,TRBV20-1,12,few,TGCAGTGCTAGAGACCCCTTGAAGACCCAGTACTTC,CSARDPLKTQYF
TRBJ2-6,NA,TRBV7-2,15,few,TGTGCCAGCAGCTTAGGGGCAGACGGAGCCAACGTCCTGACTTTC,CASSLGADGANVLTF
TRBJ2-7,NA,TRBV10-2,13,few,TGCGCCAGCAGTGAGGGAGACAGCCATGAGCAGTACTTC,CASSEGDSHEQYF
TRBJ2-4,NA,TRBV13,14,NA,TGTGCCAGCAGCTTCCAGGGGGCCAAAAACATTCAGTACTTC,CASSFQGAKNIQYF
TRBJ1-6,NA,TRBV10-3,12,many,TGTGCCATCAGTGAGGTGGGTTCACCCCTCCACTTT,CAISEVGSPLHF
TRBJ1-6,NA,TRBV14,18,NA,TGTGCCAGCAGCCAAGAACGTCTGGGGCCGGGCTATAATTCACCCCTCCACTTT,CASSQERLGPGYNSPLHF
TRBJ2-1,TRBD1,TRBV20-1,11,NA,TGCAGTGCCTGGACAGGGGAAGAGCAGTTCTTC,CSAWTGEEQFF
TRBJ2-1,NA,TRBV2,13,few,TGTGCCAGCTTACGGAACCTAGAGGGTGAGCAGTTCTTC,CASLRNLEGEQFF
TRBJ2-1,TRBD2,TRBV11-2,14,few,TGTGCCAGCAGCTCCACCTTCCCGGGACTAGAGCAGTTCTTC,CASSSTFPGLEQFF
TRBJ2-3,TRBD2,TRBV20-1,15,many,TGCAGTGCTACCGCTATGGGACTAGCGACAGATACGCAGTATTTT,CSATAMGLATDTQYF
TRBJ2-4,NA,TRBV3-1,13,NA,TGTGCCAGCAGCCAAGGCTCCATCAGCGGAGGGTACTTC,CASSQGSISGGYF
TRBJ2-4,NA,TRBV4-2,15,NA,TGTGCCAGCAGCCGTGGAGACGAGACTAAAAACATTCAGTACTTC,CASSRGDETKNIQYF
TRBJ1-2,NA,TRBV3-1,18,few,TGTGCCAGCAGCCAAGGGGGCAGGGGACGCTCAGCTAACTATGGCTACACCTTC,CASSQGGRGRSANYGYTF
TRBJ2-3,NA,TRBV7-9,12,few,TGTGCCAGCAGCCGGGACTTAGATACGCAGTATTTT,CASSRDLDTQYF
TRBJ2-3,NA,TRBV7-2,15,NA,TGTGCCAGCAGCGGCCGGGGCGGGAAGCCTTATACGCAGTATTTT,CASSGRGGKPYTQYF
TRBJ2-7,TRBD2,TRBV20-1,16,NA,TGCAGTGCTACGACTAGCGGGAGTGCGGTCCCCTACGAGCAGTACTTC,CSATTSGSAVPYEQYF
TRBJ2-1,TRBD2,TRBV9,16,few,TGTGCCAGCAGCGTAGAGGTCGGGAGGGCCTACAATGAGCAGTTCTTC,CASSVEVGRAYNEQFF
TRBJ2-5,NA,TRBV4-2,16,NA,TGTGCCAGCAGCCTCGAGGGGGAGCCGAGTGGACAGACCCAGTACTTC,CASSLEGEPSGQTQYF
TRBJ2-1,TRBD2,TRBV29-1,14,many,TGCAGCGTGACTTCTAGCGGGAGTACCTATGAGCAGTTCTTC,CSVTSSGSTYEQFF
TRBJ1-6,TRBD1,TRBV7-8,15,NA,TGTGCCAGCAGCCTTTGGGACAGTCCTAGGTCACCCCTCCACTTT,CASSLWDSPRSPLHF
TRBJ2-7,NA,TRBV2,13,NA,TGTGCCAGCAGTGTATTTCAGGCCTACGAGCAGTACTTC,CASSVFQAYEQYF
TRBJ2-1,NA,TRBV5-1,14,NA,TGCGCCAGCAAAGGGGGAGACACCGACAATGAGCAGTTCTTC,CASKGGDTDNEQFF
TRBJ2-1,NA,TRBV4-2,15,few,TGTGCCAGCAGCCAAGGAGCTACCCCTAGGGATGAGCAGTTCTTC,CASSQGATPRDEQFF
TRBJ1-1,NA,TRBV6-5,12,many,TGTGCCAGCAGTTACCGTAACACTGAAGCTTTCTTT,CASSYRNTEAFF
TRBJ2-5,TRBD1,TRBV20-1,15,NA,TGCAGTGCAGTGGCCGGGACAGCGATTCTGGAGACCCAGTACTTC,CSAVAGTAILETQYF
TRBJ2-7,TRBD2,TRBV7-7,15,NA,TGTGCCAGCAGCGCGGAACTAGCGGGGACCTACGAGCAGTACTTC,CASSAELAGTYEQYF
TRBJ2-2,NA,TRBV5-1,16,few,TGCGCCAGCAGCCGAATTACGGGACAGAACACCGGGGAGCTGTTTTTT,CASSRITGQNTGELFF
TRBJ1-4,NA,TRBV5-1,16,many,TGCGCCAGCAGTCCAATCTACGGGGACAACAATGAAAAACTGTTTTTT,CASSPIYGDNNEKLFF
TRBJ1-1,NA,TRBV2,11,NA,TGTGCCAGCAGTGATTCAACTGAAGCTTTCTTT,CASSDSTEAFF
TRBJ1-2,TRBD1,TRBV4-1,14,few,TGCGCCAGCAGCTCATGGACAGGGGACTATGGCTACACCTTC,CASSSWTGDYGYTF
TRBJ2-3,NA,TRBV6-1,14,NA,TGTGCCAGCAACCGGGGCGGGGACACAGATACGCAGTATTTT,CASNRGGDTDTQYF
TRBJ1-1,NA,TRBV4-2,14,NA,TGTGCCAGCAGCCAAGAGTTGGGGCGGACTGAAGCTTTCTTT,CASSQELGRTEAFF